The rows below give T cell receptor beta chains drawn from one sample of a study of blood T cell repertoires in COVID-19. Sequencing used immunoSEQ multiplex PCR; TCRdb keeps in-frame clones, though not all of them. The data show under 200,000 clones, approximately 85% seen once. Material: peripheral blood. The receptors derive from a woman in her fifties or sixties with COVID-19, enrolled during active disease. The CDR3 runs from the conserved cysteine through the conserved F or W. A D gene is named only where the DNA matches it firmly.

V gene: TRBV11-3
D gene: .
J gene: TRBJ2-1
CDR3 protein: CASSGGQYNEQFF
CDR3 DNA: TGTGCCAGCAGCGGTGGACAGTACAATGAGCAGTTCTTC

V gene: TRBV7-3
D gene: TRBD2
J gene: TRBJ2-2
CDR3 protein: CASSSLGGARTGELFF
CDR3 DNA: TGTGCCAGCAGCTCCCTGGGAGGGGCTCGGACCGGGGAGCTGTTTTTT

V gene: TRBV28
D gene: TRBD1
J gene: TRBJ1-4
CDR3 protein: CASTLQGSFENEKLFF
CDR3 DNA: TGTGCCAGCACCCTACAGGGGTCGTTCGAGAATGAAAAACTGTTTTTT

V gene: TRBV18
D gene: .
J gene: TRBJ1-1
CDR3 protein: CASSREVIGTEAFF
CDR3 DNA: TGTGCCAGCTCTCGGGAGGTTATTGGGACTGAAGCTTTCTTT

V gene: TRBV6-1
D gene: .
J gene: TRBJ1-5
CDR3 protein: CASSEGLGQPQHF
CDR3 DNA: TGTGCCAGCAGTGAAGGGCTGGGCCAGCCCCAGCATTTT

V gene: TRBV7-2
D gene: TRBD2
J gene: TRBJ2-1
CDR3 protein: CASSLWGGTSPGEQFF
CDR3 DNA: TGTGCCAGCAGCCTCTGGGGTGGGACTAGTCCGGGGGAGCAGTTCTTC

V gene: TRBV13
D gene: TRBD1
J gene: TRBJ2-5
CDR3 protein: CASSPRQGANGETQYF
CDR3 DNA: TGTGCCAGCAGCCCCCGACAGGGGGCGAACGGAGAGACCCAGTACTTC

V gene: TRBV5-1
D gene: .
J gene: TRBJ1-2
CDR3 protein: CASSLGGTNGYTF
CDR3 DNA: TGCGCCAGCAGCTTGGGAGGTACTAATGGCTACACCTTC

V gene: TRBV5-5
D gene: .
J gene: TRBJ1-5
CDR3 protein: CASSLGGRGNQPQHF
CDR3 DNA: TGTGCCAGCAGCTTGGGGGGCAGGGGCAATCAGCCCCAGCATTTT

V gene: TRBV27
D gene: TRBD1
J gene: TRBJ2-3
CDR3 protein: CASSYRTGLDTQYF
CDR3 DNA: TGTGCCAGCAGTTATCGGACAGGGCTAGATACGCAGTATTTT